Listed below are T cell receptor beta chains from one sample, sequenced in a study of blood T cells in healthy people across ages. MiXCR, run by TCRdb on the 5' RACE reads, gives a single entry per CDR3 protein. The sample has about 720,000 distinct CDR3 sequences; 22% are singletons. The sequencing input was blood. The receptor source for this set is a man aged 70-80 years in good health. The CDR3 runs from the conserved cysteine through the conserved F or W. The D gene is left open where the match is weak. Clone size is not always given. Where it is, it says once, few, many or a class for expanded clones.

j_call | d_call | v_call | clone_size | cdr3_nt | cdr3_aa
TRBJ2-7 | . | TRBV6-5 | few | TGTGCCAGCAGTCTCCGACTCTCCTACGAGCAGTACTTC | CASSLRLSYEQYF
TRBJ2-3 | TRBD2 | TRBV12-3/TRBV12-4 | many | TGTGCCAGCAGTTTAACTAGCGGCCCCACAGATACGCAGTATTTT | CASSLTSGPTDTQYF
TRBJ1-1 | . | TRBV18 | . | TGTGCCAGCGTAGACTCCGGGACTGAAGCTTTCTTT | CASVDSGTEAFF
TRBJ1-4 | TRBD1 | TRBV25-1 | . | TGTGCCAGCAGTACTCCTTCGACAGGGGGGAATGAAAAACTGTTTTTT | CASSTPSTGGNEKLFF
TRBJ1-5 | . | TRBV6-2/TRBV6-3 | . | TGTGCCAGCAGTTACTCGACGCCGGTGGCCCAGCATTTT | CASSYSTPVAQHF
TRBJ1-2 | TRBD1 | TRBV12-3/TRBV12-4 | . | TGTGCCAGCAGCTTCGGACAGGGGAAGGGCTACACCTTC | CASSFGQGKGYTF
TRBJ1-2 | . | TRBV27 | few | TGTGCCAGCAGTTTATTGGGGTCAGGGGTAGCGTCTGGCTACACCTTC | CASSLLGSGVASGYTF
TRBJ2-3 | . | TRBV29-1 | . | TGCAGCGTTGACGTTGTTCGCGGCACAGATACGCAGTATTTT | CSVDVVRGTDTQYF
TRBJ1-4 | . | TRBV18 | few | TGTGCCAGCTCATCCTACGGAGTTAATGAAAAACTGTTTTTT | CASSSYGVNEKLFF
TRBJ2-5 | . | TRBV29-1 | few | TGCAGCGTTGTCGATGGGGGGGAGACCCAGTACTTC | CSVVDGGETQYF
TRBJ2-3 | . | TRBV29-1 | few | TGCGGCGTTGTAACGTCGGTAGATACGCAGTATTTT | CGVVTSVDTQYF
TRBJ2-4 | . | TRBV11-2 | . | TGTGCCAGCAGCCCGCTGTCATTCAACATTCAGTACTTC | CASSPLSFNIQYF
TRBJ1-2 | . | TRBV7-2 | . | TGTGCCAGCAGCTATCACCGTCGCCCTGGTGGCTACACCTTC | CASSYHRRPGGYTF
TRBJ1-1 | . | TRBV28 | few | TGTGCCAGCAGACCCGGGACCGTGAACACTGAAGCTTTCTTT | CASRPGTVNTEAFF
TRBJ2-1 | . | TRBV20-1 | . | TGCAGTGCTCCGATGCGTCAGGGTTACGCTGGGAAGAACTACAATGAGCAGTTCTTC | CSAPMRQGYAGKNYNEQFF
TRBJ1-1 | . | TRBV29-1 | . | TGCAGCGTTGTTCAGGGTGGAGCCCAGAACACTGAAGCTTTCTTT | CSVVQGGAQNTEAFF
TRBJ2-3 | TRBD1 | TRBV6-6 | few | TGTGCCAGCAGCCGGGACAGGGTGCCCATCACAGATACGCAGTATTTT | CASSRDRVPITDTQYF
TRBJ1-2 | TRBD1 | TRBV5-6 | . | TGTGCCAGCAGCTTGACGACAGGGGGTTCGATTTATGGCTACACCTTC | CASSLTTGGSIYGYTF
TRBJ2-7 | TRBD1 | TRBV28 | . | TGTGCCAGTGGACAGGGACGGACCTACGAGCAGTACTTC | CASGQGRTYEQYF
TRBJ2-5 | . | TRBV7-2 | . | TGTGCCAGCGCTCGGGGAACAGTTCCCCAAGAGACCCAGTCCTTC | CASARGTVPQETQSF
TRBJ1-6 | . | TRBV5-1 | . | TGCGCCAGCAGTTTGGACGGGAGGAATTCACCCCTCCACTTT | CASSLDGRNSPLHF
TRBJ1-5 | . | TRBV27 | . | TGTGCCAGCATGAGGTCTGTACGGGGGGGCGTTTATCAGCCCCAGCATTTT | CASMRSVRGGVYQPQHF
TRBJ1-1 | . | TRBV5-1 | many | TGCGCCAGCAGCTTGGTTGCGGAGAACACTGAAGCTTTCTTT | CASSLVAENTEAFF
TRBJ1-2 | TRBD1 | TRBV20-1 | . | TGCAGTGCTGCCAAAGAGGGGGCCCGGTATGGCTACACCTTC | CSAAKEGARYGYTF
TRBJ1-4 | . | TRBV20-1 | . | TGCAGTGCTAGAGATAGCCGGGAACTAAATGAAAAACTGTTTTTT | CSARDSRELNEKLFF
TRBJ2-5 | . | TRBV5-1 | many | TGCGCCAGCAGCGACAACCCGACAGACCAAGAGACCCAGTACTTC | CASSDNPTDQETQYF
TRBJ2-5 | . | TRBV29-1 | few | TGCAGCGTTGAGGCGGGGCAAGAGACCCAGTACTTC | CSVEAGQETQYF
TRBJ1-1 | . | TRBV25-1 | few | TGTGCCAGCAGTAAAGTCACTGAAGCTTTCTTT | CASSKVTEAFF
TRBJ2-1 | TRBD2 | TRBV3-1 | many | TGTGCCAGCAGCGCCGGGACTAGCGGATACAATGAGCAGTTCTTC | CASSAGTSGYNEQFF
TRBJ1-2 | . | TRBV29-1 | . | TGCAGCGTTCGGAGGGAGACCTATGGCTACACCTTC | CSVRRETYGYTF
TRBJ1-2 | . | TRBV3-1 | many | TGTGCCAGCAGCCAAGATTTGGGGGGATGGAACTATGGCTACACCTTC | CASSQDLGGWNYGYTF
TRBJ2-6 | . | TRBV6-2/TRBV6-3 | . | TGTGCCAGCAGTTACTCGAAAACAGGACATACTATCTCTGGGGCCAACGTCCTGACTTTC | CASSYSKTGHTISGANVLTF
TRBJ2-3 | . | TRBV5-4 | . | TGTGCCAGCAGCTTGGGTGCCCCTCTCGGTCTCTCGACAAGAGCGGCAGGGGTCACAGATACGCAGTATTTT | CASSLGAPLGLSTRAAGVTDTQYF
TRBJ2-5 | . | TRBV21-1 | few | TGTGCCAGCAGCGGCCGGGAGGAGTACCAAGAGACCCAGTACTTC | CASSGREEYQETQYF
TRBJ1-5 | . | TRBV20-1 | . | TGCAGTGCCAGAGAAAAGGGGAATCAGCCCCAGCATTTT | CSAREKGNQPQHF
TRBJ2-5 | . | TRBV3-1 | few | TGTGCCAGCAGCCAAGGGGGAATAATCGAGACCCAGTACTTC | CASSQGGIIETQYF
TRBJ1-1 | . | TRBV6-6 | . | TGTGCCACGACAAGTCGGAGCCACGGTTTGAACACTGAAGCTTTCTTT | CATTSRSHGLNTEAFF
TRBJ2-1 | . | TRBV29-1 | . | TGCAGCGTTGAGTACAGCTCCTACAATGAGCAGTTCTTC | CSVEYSSYNEQFF
TRBJ2-7 | . | TRBV29-1 | few | TGCAGCGTTGAAGGGCTAGGATGGTCCTACGAGCAGTACTTC | CSVEGLGWSYEQYF
TRBJ2-7 | . | TRBV12-3/TRBV12-4 | few | TGTGCCAGCAGTTTAGCGCAACGGGGTTACGAGCAGTACTTC | CASSLAQRGYEQYF
TRBJ2-1 | . | TRBV4-1 | few | TGCGCCAGCAGCCAAGAGGGGTTTAGTGAGCAGTTCTTC | CASSQEGFSEQFF
TRBJ1-2 | . | TRBV4-3 | . | TGCGTCAGCACAGAGGAAGTAGGGTACTATGGCTACACCTTC | CVSTEEVGYYGYTF
TRBJ2-1 | TRBD2 | TRBV12-3/TRBV12-4 | . | TGTGCCAGCAGCCCTAGCGGGGGGGAAAGTGAGCAGTTCTTC | CASSPSGGESEQFF
TRBJ1-5 | TRBD1 | TRBV9 | few | TGTGCCAGCAGCGGACAGGGCAATCGGCCCCAGCATTTT | CASSGQGNRPQHF
TRBJ2-7 | . | TRBV20-1 | few | TGCAGTGCTAGACCGCCGGGACCCCTCTACGAGCAGTACTTC | CSARPPGPLYEQYF